This T cell receptor beta chain originates from a study of T cell changes during pregnancy in multiple sclerosis. Trimming removed 5 bases from V and 6 bases from J; junction bases left unmatched: 9. This CDR3 comprises 16 residues. Per the germline V gene, CDR1 is SEHNR and CDR2 is FQNEAQ (reference sequence). Sequencing was performed with immunoSEQ multiplex PCR; in TCRdb, only in-frame clones are kept and a portion is missing. In the table there are 45,000 to 55,000 clones, 80% to 95% of which are singletons. Sequenced material: peripheral blood, taken after pregnancy. This chain connects TRBV7-9 to TRBJ2-3; the match to TRBD2 covers 12 bases. This clonotype was sampled from a female donor with multiple sclerosis, enrolled in a pregnancy study. This CDR3 reads CASSTTSGGPLDTQYF. DNA of the CDR3: TGTGCCAGCAGCACGACTAGCGGGGGTCCCTTGGATACGCAGTATTTT.